A selection of T cell receptor beta chains follows, all from one sample in a study of T cells after yellow fever vaccination. TCRdb analysed the 5' RACE reads with MiXCR anew, one entry per CDR3 protein. The top ten hold 15% to 20% of the sample, which has around 530,000 distinct CDR3 sequences, roughly a sixth seen once. The sequenced sample was PBMCs, obtained less than 6 days after the first yellow fever vaccination. The receptors stem from a man between 18 and 35 years old who received the YFV17D yellow fever vaccine. CDR3s include the opening cysteine and the closing phenylalanine or tryptophan. D genes are given only for firm matches. Clone size is given for some rows only: seen once, a few or many times, or a class if the clone is expanded.

>few|-|TRBJ2-1|TRBV4-3
CASSQGAAGTFSDEQFF
TGCGCCAGCAGCCAAGGGGCTGCAGGGACCTTTAGCGATGAGCAGTTCTTC
>few|TRBD2|TRBJ2-3|TRBV4-1
CASSQPGTSGDTQYF
TGCGCCAGCAGCCAACCCGGGACTAGCGGAGATACGCAGTATTTT
>few|-|TRBJ2-3|TRBV20-1
CSARDRVLAIDTQYF
TGCAGTGCTAGAGATCGGGTGCTAGCAATAGATACGCAGTATTTT
>-|-|TRBJ1-1|TRBV11-3
CASSLSGKGEYTEAFF
TGTGCCAGCAGCTTATCGGGAAAGGGGGAATACACTGAAGCTTTCTTT
>-|TRBD2|TRBJ2-1|TRBV7-3
CASSLRTGTRAYNEQFF
TGTGCCAGCAGCTTAAGGACGGGGACTAGAGCCTACAATGAGCAGTTCTTC
>many|-|TRBJ2-1|TRBV27
CASTSGGGPAGAQFF
TGTGCCAGCACCTCTGGGGGAGGGCCGGCGGGGGCGCAGTTCTTC
>-|-|TRBJ2-5|TRBV5-1
CASSLGETGLQETQYF
TGCGCCAGCAGCTTGGGGGAGACAGGACTCCAAGAGACCCAGTACTTC
>few|TRBD1|TRBJ2-3|TRBV6-2/TRBV6-3
CASSYSIVTGPTDTQYF
TGTGCCAGCAGTTACTCGATCGTGACAGGGCCCACAGATACGCAGTATTTT
>-|-|TRBJ1-2|TRBV3-1
CASSQGAGVLYGYTF
TGTGCCAGCAGCCAAGGTGCAGGGGTTCTCTATGGCTACACCTTC
>many|-|TRBJ2-3|TRBV7-9
CASSDDTIGEDTQYF
TGTGCCAGCAGCGACGATACTATAGGTGAAGATACGCAGTATTTT
>many|-|TRBJ2-2|TRBV9
CASSVVTGELFF
TGTGCCAGCAGCGTAGTAACCGGGGAGCTGTTTTTT
>-|-|TRBJ2-3|TRBV7-3
CASSLLAGDDTQYF
TGTGCCAGCAGCTTACTCGCAGGGGACGATACGCAGTATTTT
>-|-|TRBJ2-5|TRBV20-1
CSARADRERGQETQYF
TGCAGTGCTAGGGCGGACAGGGAGCGGGGGCAAGAGACCCAGTACTTC
>-|-|TRBJ2-7|TRBV4-1
CASSQPRLAGASSYEQYF
TGCGCCAGCAGCCAGCCCCGTCTGGCGGGGGCGAGCTCCTACGAGCAGTACTTC
>few|TRBD2|TRBJ2-1|TRBV5-1
CASRPPAGGSYNEQFF
TGCGCCAGCAGGCCCCCCGCGGGGGGATCCTACAATGAGCAGTTCTTC
>many|TRBD1|TRBJ1-6|TRBV19
CASSGTGGDWPYNSPLHF
TGTGCCAGTAGCGGGACAGGGGGCGATTGGCCCTATAATTCACCCCTCCACTTT
>-|-|TRBJ1-5|TRBV28
CASSVEGQPQHF
TGTGCCAGCAGCGTGGAGGGTCAGCCCCAGCATTTT
>few|TRBD2|TRBJ2-2|TRBV6-5
CASSYSPTSGGNLGELFF
TGTGCCAGCAGTTACTCCCCGACTAGCGGGGGGAACCTCGGGGAGCTGTTTTTT
>few|TRBD2|TRBJ2-3|TRBV18
CASSRPLMAGDTDTQYF
TGTGCCAGCTCACGACCACTTATGGCGGGGGACACAGATACGCAGTATTTT
>-|-|TRBJ1-1|TRBV7-9
CASTQVAAEAFF
TGTGCCAGCACCCAGGTCGCCGCTGAAGCTTTCTTT
>few|-|TRBJ2-5|TRBV12-3/TRBV12-4
CASSSDKYQETQYF
TGTGCCAGCAGTTCGGATAAGTACCAAGAGACCCAGTACTTC
>-|-|TRBJ2-1|TRBV5-4
CASSSVFDNEQFF
TGTGCCAGCAGCTCTGTTTTTGATAATGAGCAGTTCTTC
>-|TRBD1|TRBJ1-4|TRBV27
CASRDRVGAEKLFF
TGTGCCAGCAGAGACAGGGTCGGGGCTGAAAAACTGTTTTTT
>few|-|TRBJ2-6|TRBV5-1
CASSLARDGSGANVLTF
TGCGCCAGCAGCTTGGCCAGGGACGGCTCTGGGGCCAACGTCCTGACTTTC
>few|-|TRBJ2-3|TRBV7-2
CASSPRQGRGYTDTQYF
TGTGCCAGCAGCCCCCGACAGGGGAGGGGGTACACAGATACGCAGTATTTT
>few|TRBD2|TRBJ2-7|TRBV11-2
CASSLRGTSGRFSYEQYF
TGTGCCAGCAGCTTAAGAGGGACTAGCGGGAGATTCTCCTACGAGCAGTACTTC
>-|-|TRBJ2-2|TRBV7-2
CASSLAPRELFF
TGTGCCAGCAGCTTAGCCCCTCGGGAGCTGTTTTTT
>-|-|TRBJ1-2|TRBV7-8
CASSLKLDGYTF
TGTGCCAGCAGTCTCAAGTTGGATGGCTACACCTTC
>-|-|TRBJ1-5|TRBV12-3/TRBV12-4
CASTKTGYDQPQHF
TGTGCCAGCACAAAGACAGGTTATGATCAGCCCCAGCATTTT
>few|TRBD2|TRBJ2-7|TRBV7-9
CASSSDRTSRTYEQYF
TGTGCCAGCAGCTCCGACAGGACTAGCAGGACCTACGAGCAGTACTTC
>many|TRBD1|TRBJ1-5|TRBV6-2/TRBV6-3
CASSHRDRGGQPQHF
TGTGCCAGCAGTCACCGGGACAGGGGTGGTCAGCCCCAGCATTTT
>-|-|TRBJ1-5|TRBV18
CASSPPGGGRNQPQHF
TGTGCCAGCTCACCACCCGGGGGGGGGAGAAATCAGCCCCAGCATTTT
>few|TRBD2|TRBJ2-3|TRBV5-5
CASTYGGAKDTQYF
TGTGCCAGCACGTACGGGGGGGCTAAAGATACGCAGTATTTT
>-|TRBD2|TRBJ2-2|TRBV9
CASAVGRGGRGGELFF
TGTGCCAGTGCCGTGGGGCGGGGGGGCCGCGGCGGGGAGCTGTTTTTT
>-|-|TRBJ1-2|TRBV7-9
CASQGQGYGYTF
TGTGCCAGCCAGGGGCAGGGCTATGGCTACACCTTC
>many|-|TRBJ2-3|TRBV9
CASSGGMRDTQYF
TGTGCCAGCAGCGGGGGGATGAGGGATACGCAGTATTTT
>many|TRBD2|TRBJ2-5|TRBV29-1
CSVNLAGGAYKGTQYF
TGCAGCGTTAATCTAGCGGGGGGCGCTTATAAGGGGACCCAGTACTTC
>-|-|TRBJ2-1|TRBV6-5
CASSLTGTPYNEQFF
TGTGCCAGCAGTTTAACCGGGACCCCCTACAATGAGCAGTTCTTC
>many|-|TRBJ2-5|TRBV7-2
CASSLDYSETQYF
TGTGCCAGCAGCTTAGACTATAGCGAGACCCAGTACTTC
>-|-|TRBJ1-5|TRBV6-2/TRBV6-3
CASSELRDTNQPQHF
TGTGCCAGCAGTGAGTTAAGGGACACCAATCAGCCCCAGCATTTT
>few|-|TRBJ1-2|TRBV12-3/TRBV12-4
CASSFNHPTRGYGYTF
TGTGCCAGCAGTTTTAACCACCCCACCCGGGGCTATGGCTACACCTTC
>-|TRBD1|TRBJ1-2|TRBV7-2
CASSFQRDRAYRYTF
TGTGCCAGCAGCTTCCAACGGGACAGGGCGTATCGCTACACCTTC